Below are 3 T cell receptor beta chains sequenced from a single sample in a study of blood T cells in healthy people across ages. Alongside a J-beta primer mix, a sample-barcoded 5' primer served in a second PCR lasting roughly 7 to 12 cycles. TCRdb itself ran the 5' RACE reads through MiXCR, one entry per CDR3 protein. This table holds fewer than 1.5 million distinct CDR3 sequences, about 43% found once. Sequencing was carried out using blood. These receptors originate from a woman aged 18-29 years in good health.

This clonotype was recorded at least ten times. The V gene is TRBV4-1, the J gene TRBJ2-7, with TRBD2 matching over 15 bases. This CDR3 spans 16 amino acids. The germline V gene has CDR1 MGHRA and CDR2 YSYEKL. Trimming took 3 bases from V and 2 from J; bases not matched to a gene: 2. In DNA, the CDR3 is TGCGCCAGCAGCCAGGGACTAGCGGGAGGAACCTACGAGCAGTACTTC. This sequence encodes CASSQGLAGGTYEQYF.

This clonotype was seen only a few times. The V and J genes are TRBV4-1 and TRBJ1-2; D is unclear. V lost 0 bases, J lost 8 bases, and 19 bases lay in between. This CDR3 comprises 16 residues. The germline gives CDR1 MGHRA, CDR2 YSYEKL. CDR3 nucleotides: TGCGCCAGCAGCCAAGAGCAGGTTTGGAATTCGGGCGGCTACACCTTC. Its protein product is CASSQEQVWNSGGYTF.

Turning to this clonotype: Compared with germline, one end of the junction differs, possibly owing to a read error. The chain recombines TRBV6-5 with TRBJ2-1; TRBD1 might be the D (7 bases). This CDR3 region has 16 residues. In germline, CDR1 is MNHEY, CDR2 SVGAGI. Here the CDR3 DNA reads TGTGCCAGCAGCACCGGGGGCAGGGGGTCCTACGATGAGCAGTTCTTC. As protein: CASSTGGRGSYDEQFF.